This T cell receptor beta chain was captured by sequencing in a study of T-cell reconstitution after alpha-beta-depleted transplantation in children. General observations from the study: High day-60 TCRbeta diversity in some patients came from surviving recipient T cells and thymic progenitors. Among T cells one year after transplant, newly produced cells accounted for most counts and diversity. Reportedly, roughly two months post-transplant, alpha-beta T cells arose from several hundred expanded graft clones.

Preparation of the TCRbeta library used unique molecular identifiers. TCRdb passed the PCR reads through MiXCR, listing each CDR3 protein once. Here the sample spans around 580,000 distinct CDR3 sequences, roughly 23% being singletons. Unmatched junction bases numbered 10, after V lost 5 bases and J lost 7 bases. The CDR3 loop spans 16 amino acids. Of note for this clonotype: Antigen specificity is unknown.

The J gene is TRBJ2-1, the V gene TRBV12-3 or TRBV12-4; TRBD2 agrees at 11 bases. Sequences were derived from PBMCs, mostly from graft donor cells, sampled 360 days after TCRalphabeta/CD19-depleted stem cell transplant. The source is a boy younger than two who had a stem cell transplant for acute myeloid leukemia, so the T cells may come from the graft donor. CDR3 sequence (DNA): TGTGCCAGCAGTCCCAATAGCGGGGGGGAGGGGAATGAGCAGTTCTTC. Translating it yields CASSPNSGGEGNEQFF.